Listed here is a single TCR beta chain. This sample was taken from a study of cytomegalovirus exposure and HLA in healthy donors. The PCR ran on 60 Vbeta and 13 Jbeta primers. Method: immunoSEQ multiplex PCR; TCRdb's copy keeps in-frame clones and lacks some. The repertoire consists of about 150,000 clones, with approximately 80% occurring once and the leading ten covering 1.4%. This CDR3 spans 14 amino acids. Looked up from germline, CDR1 is MGHDK and CDR2 is SYGVNS. V was pared by 5 bases and J by 2 bases, with 12 bases between. The TCR was taken from a male donor in good health and CMV-seronegative. Sample: PBMCs. The chain combines TRBV25-1 with TRBJ2-5; D perhaps matches TRBD2 (5 bases). The CDR3 reads CASSQMDWQETQYF. In DNA, the CDR3 is TGTGCCAGCAGTCAAATGGACTGGCAAGAGACCCAGTACTTC. Combining the CDR3 with reference TRBV25-1 and TRBJ2-5 gives the whole variable domain EADIYQTPRYLVIGTGKKITLECSQTMGHDKMYWYQQDPGMELHLIHYSYGVNSTEKGDLSSESTVSRIRTEHFPLTLESARPSHTSQYLCASSQMDWQETQYFGPGTRLLVL.